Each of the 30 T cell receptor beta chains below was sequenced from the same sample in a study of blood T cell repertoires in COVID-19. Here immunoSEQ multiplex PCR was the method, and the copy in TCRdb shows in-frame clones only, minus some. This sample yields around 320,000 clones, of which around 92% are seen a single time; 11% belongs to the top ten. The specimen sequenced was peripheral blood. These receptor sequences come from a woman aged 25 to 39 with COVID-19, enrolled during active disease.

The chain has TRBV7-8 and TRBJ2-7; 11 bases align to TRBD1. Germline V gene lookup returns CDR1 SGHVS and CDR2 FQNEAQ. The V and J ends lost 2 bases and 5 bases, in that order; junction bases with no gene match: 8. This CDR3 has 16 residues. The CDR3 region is CASSLMGQGVIHEQYF. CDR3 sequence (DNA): TGTGCCAGCAGCTTAATGGGACAGGGGGTTATCCACGAGCAGTACTTC. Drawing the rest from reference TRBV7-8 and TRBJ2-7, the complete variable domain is GAGVSQSPRYKVAKRGQDVALRCDPISGHVSLFWYQQALGQGPEFLTYFQNEAQLDKSGLPSDRFFAERPEGSVSTLKIQRTQQEDSAVYLCASSLMGQGVIHEQYFGPGTRLTVT.

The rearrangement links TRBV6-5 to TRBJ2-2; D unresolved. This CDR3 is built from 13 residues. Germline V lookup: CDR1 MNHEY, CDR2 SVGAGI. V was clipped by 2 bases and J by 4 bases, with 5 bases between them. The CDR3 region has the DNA TGTGCCAGCAGTTACAGGAGCACCGGGGAGCTGTTTTTT. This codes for CASSYRSTGELFF.

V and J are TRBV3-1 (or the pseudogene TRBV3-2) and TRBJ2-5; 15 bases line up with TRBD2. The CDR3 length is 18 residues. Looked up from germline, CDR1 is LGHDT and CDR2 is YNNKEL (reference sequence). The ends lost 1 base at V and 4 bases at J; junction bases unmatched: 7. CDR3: CASSQGTSGGAGTETQYF. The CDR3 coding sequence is TGTGCCAGCAGCCAAGGGACTAGCGGGGGGGCGGGAACAGAGACCCAGTACTTC.

This chain's CDR3 is CASSGQGYNEQFF. CDR3 bases: TGTGCCAGCAGCGGCCAGGGGTACAATGAGCAGTTCTTC. V gene TRBV7-9 combines with J gene TRBJ2-1; D may be TRBD1 (6 bases). The V gene's germline CDR1 is SEHNR and CDR2 FQNEAQ (reference sequence). This CDR3 contains 13 residues. Trimming pared 5 bases from V and 4 bases from J, leaving 9 bases between. Together with reference TRBV7-9 and TRBJ2-1, the CDR3 gives the full variable domain: DTGVSQNPRHKITKRGQNVTFRCDPISEHNRLYWYRQTLGQGPEFLTYFQNEAQLEKSRLLSDRFSAERPKGSFSTLEIQRTEQGDSAMYLCASSGQGYNEQFFGPGTRLTVL.

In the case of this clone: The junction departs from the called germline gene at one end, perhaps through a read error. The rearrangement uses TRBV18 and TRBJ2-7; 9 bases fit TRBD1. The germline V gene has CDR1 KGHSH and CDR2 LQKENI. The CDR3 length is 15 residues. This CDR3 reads CASSPPGQGYYEQYF. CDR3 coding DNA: TGTGCCAGCTCCCCACCGGGACAGGGATACTACGAGCAGTACTTC.

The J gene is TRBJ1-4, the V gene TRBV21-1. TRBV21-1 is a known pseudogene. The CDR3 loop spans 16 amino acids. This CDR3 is CASSITGEVANEKLFF. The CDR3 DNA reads TGTGCCAGCAGCATCACGGGGGAGGTGGCTAATGAAAAACTGTTTTTT.

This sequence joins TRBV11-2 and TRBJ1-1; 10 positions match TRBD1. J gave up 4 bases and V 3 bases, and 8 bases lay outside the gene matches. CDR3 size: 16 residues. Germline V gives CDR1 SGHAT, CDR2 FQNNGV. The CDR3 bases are TGTGCCAGCAGCTTGGGACAGGGGATGAGCGGCACTGAAGCTTTCTTT. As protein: CASSLGQGMSGTEAFF.

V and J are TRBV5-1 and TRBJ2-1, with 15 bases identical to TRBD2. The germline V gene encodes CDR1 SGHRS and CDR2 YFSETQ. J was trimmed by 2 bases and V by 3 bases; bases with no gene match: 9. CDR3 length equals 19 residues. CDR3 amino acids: CASSSWTSGGATPYNEQFF. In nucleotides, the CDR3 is TGCGCCAGCAGCTCCTGGACTAGCGGGGGGGCGACCCCCTACAATGAGCAGTTCTTC.

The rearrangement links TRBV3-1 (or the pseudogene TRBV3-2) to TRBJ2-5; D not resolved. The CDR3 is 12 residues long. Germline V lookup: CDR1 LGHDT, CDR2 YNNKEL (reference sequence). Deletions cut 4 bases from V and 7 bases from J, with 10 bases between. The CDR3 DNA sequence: TGTGCCAGCAGCCTAGCTGACGGGACCCAGTACTTC. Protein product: CASSLADGTQYF.

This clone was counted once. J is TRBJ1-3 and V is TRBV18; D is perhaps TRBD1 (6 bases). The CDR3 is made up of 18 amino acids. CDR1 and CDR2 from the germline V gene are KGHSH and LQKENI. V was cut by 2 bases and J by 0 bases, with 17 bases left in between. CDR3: CASSPTSGGANSGNTIYF. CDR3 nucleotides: TGTGCCAGCTCACCAACCTCCGGGGGGGCTAACTCTGGAAACACCATATATTTT.

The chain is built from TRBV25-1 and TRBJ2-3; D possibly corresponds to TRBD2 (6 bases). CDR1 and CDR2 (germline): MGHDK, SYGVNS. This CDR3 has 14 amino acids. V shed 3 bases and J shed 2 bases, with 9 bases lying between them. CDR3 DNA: TGTGCCAGCAGTGATTGGAGGGACACAGATACGCAGTATTTT. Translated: CASSDWRDTDTQYF.

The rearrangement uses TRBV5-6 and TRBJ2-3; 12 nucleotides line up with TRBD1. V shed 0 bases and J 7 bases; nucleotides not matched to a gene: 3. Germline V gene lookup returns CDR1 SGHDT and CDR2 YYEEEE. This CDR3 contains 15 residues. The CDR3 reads CASSLAGTGGYTQYF. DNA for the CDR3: TGTGCCAGCAGCTTGGCCGGGACAGGGGGCTATACGCAGTATTTT.

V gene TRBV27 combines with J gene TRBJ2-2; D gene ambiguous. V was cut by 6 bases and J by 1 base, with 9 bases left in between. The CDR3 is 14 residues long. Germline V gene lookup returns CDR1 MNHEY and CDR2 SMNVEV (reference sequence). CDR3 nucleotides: TGTGCCAGCAGGAACCCTATGAACACCGGGGAGCTGTTTTTT. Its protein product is CASRNPMNTGELFF.

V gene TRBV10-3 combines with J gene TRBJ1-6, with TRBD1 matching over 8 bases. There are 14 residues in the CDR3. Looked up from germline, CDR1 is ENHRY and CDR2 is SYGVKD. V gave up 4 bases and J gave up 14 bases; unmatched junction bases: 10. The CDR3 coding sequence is TGTGCCATCAGTGCGACAGGGGCTCAACGGGCCCTCCACTTT. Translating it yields CAISATGAQRALHF.

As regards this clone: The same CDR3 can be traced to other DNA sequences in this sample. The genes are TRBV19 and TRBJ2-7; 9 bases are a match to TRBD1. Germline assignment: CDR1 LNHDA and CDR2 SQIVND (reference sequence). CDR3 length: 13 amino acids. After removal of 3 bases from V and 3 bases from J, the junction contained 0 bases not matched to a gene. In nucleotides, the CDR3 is TGTGCCAGTAGTATGGGACAGGGCTACGAGCAGTACTTC. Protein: CASSMGQGYEQYF.

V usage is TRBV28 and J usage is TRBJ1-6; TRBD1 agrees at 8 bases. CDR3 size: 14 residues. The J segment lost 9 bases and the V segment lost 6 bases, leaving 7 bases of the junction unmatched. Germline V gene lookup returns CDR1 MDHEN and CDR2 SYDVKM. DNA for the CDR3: TGTGCCAGCAGGCGGACAGGGTTCCCTTCACCCCTCCACTTT. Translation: CASRRTGFPSPLHF.

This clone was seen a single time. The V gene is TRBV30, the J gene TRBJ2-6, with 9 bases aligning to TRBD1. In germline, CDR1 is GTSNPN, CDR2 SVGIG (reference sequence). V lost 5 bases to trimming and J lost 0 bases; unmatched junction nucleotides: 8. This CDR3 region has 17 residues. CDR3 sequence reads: CAWVRDRESSGANVLTF. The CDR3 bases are TGTGCCTGGGTCCGGGACAGGGAATCCTCTGGGGCCAACGTCCTGACTTTC. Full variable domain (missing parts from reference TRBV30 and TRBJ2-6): SQTIHQWPATLVQPVGSPLSLECTVEGTSNPNLYWYRQAAGRGLQLLFYSVGIGQISSEVPQNLSASRPQDRQFILSSKKLLLSDSGFYLCAWVRDRESSGANVLTFGAGSRLTVL.

The CDR3 sequence: CASSLTPDREPNYGYTF. CDR3 nucleotides: TGTGCCAGCAGCTTAACTCCAGACAGGGAACCTAACTATGGCTACACCTTC. The chain has TRBV7-9 and TRBJ1-2; TRBD1 matches at 7 bases. Germline V gives CDR1 SEHNR, CDR2 FQNEAQ (reference sequence). Trimming at V came to 2 bases and at J to 0 bases, leaving 9 bases not matched to a gene. The CDR3 runs 17 residues.

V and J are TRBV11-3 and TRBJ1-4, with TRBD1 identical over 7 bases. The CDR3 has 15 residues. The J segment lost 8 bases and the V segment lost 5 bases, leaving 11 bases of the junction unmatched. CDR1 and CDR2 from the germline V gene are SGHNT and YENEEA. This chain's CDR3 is CASSPFRGPKEKLFF. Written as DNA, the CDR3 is TGTGCCAGCAGCCCCTTTAGGGGGCCCAAAGAAAAACTGTTTTTT. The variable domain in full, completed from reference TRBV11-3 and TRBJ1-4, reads EAGVVQSPRYKIIEKKQPVAFWCNPISGHNTLYWYLQNLGQGPELLIRYENEEAVDDSQLPKDRFSAERLKGVDSTLKIQPAELGDSAVYLCASSPFRGPKEKLFFGSGTQLSVL.

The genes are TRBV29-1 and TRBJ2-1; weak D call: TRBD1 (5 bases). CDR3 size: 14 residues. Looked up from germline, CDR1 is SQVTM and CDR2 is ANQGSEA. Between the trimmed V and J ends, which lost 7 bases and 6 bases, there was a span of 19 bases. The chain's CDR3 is CSGEGVVGPNEQFF. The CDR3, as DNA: TGCAGCGGGGAAGGGGTCGTAGGTCCCAATGAGCAGTTCTTC.

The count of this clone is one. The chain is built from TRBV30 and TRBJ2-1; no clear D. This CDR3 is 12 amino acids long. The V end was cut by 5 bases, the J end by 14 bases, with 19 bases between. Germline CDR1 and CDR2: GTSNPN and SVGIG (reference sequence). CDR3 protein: CAWSRFGASEFF. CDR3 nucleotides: TGTGCCTGGTCCAGGTTTGGCGCCTCGGAGTTCTTC.

CDR3 amino acids: CASSYQEGEKLFF. The CDR3 DNA sequence: TGTGCCAGCAGTTACCAGGAGGGCGAAAAACTGTTTTTT. The chain has TRBV27 and TRBJ1-4; no clear D gene. Germline CDR1 MNHEY, CDR2 SMNVEV (reference sequence). Trimming cost V 4 bases and J 8 bases, with 11 bases left between them. The CDR3 consists of 13 residues. The full variable domain, rest sourced from reference TRBV27 and TRBJ1-4, is EAQVTQNPRYLITVTGKKLTVTCSQNMNHEYMSWYRQDPGLGLRQIYYSMNVEVTDKGDVPEGYKVSRKEKRNFPLILESPSPNQTSLYFCASSYQEGEKLFFGSGTQLSVL.

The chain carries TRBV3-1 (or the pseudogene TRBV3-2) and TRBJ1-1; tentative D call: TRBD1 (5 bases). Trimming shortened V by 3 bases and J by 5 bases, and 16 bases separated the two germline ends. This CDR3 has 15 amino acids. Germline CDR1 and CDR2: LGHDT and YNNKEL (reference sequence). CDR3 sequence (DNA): TGTGCCAGCAGCCAGGAGGGGTCAGCGGGAACTGAAGCTTTCTTT. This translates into CASSQEGSAGTEAFF.

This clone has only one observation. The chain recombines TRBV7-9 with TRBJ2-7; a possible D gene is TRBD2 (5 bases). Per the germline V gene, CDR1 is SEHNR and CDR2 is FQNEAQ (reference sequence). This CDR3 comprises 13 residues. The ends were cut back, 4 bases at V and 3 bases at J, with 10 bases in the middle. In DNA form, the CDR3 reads TGTGCCAGCAGCTCCGAAGGGAGCTACGAGCAGTACTTC. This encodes CASSSEGSYEQYF.

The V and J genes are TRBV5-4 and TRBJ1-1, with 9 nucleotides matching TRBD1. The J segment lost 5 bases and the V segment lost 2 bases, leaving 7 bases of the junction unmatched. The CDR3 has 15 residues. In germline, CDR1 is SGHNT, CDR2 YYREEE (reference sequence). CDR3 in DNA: TGTGCCAGCAGCTTAGACGGGACAGGGCGTACTGAAGCTTTCTTT. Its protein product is CASSLDGTGRTEAFF.

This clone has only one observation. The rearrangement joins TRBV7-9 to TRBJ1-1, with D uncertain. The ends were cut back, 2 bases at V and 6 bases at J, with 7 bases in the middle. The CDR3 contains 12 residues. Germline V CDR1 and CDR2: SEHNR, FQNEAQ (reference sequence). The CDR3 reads CASSLTEAEAFF. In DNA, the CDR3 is TGTGCCAGCAGCTTAACCGAGGCTGAAGCTTTCTTT.

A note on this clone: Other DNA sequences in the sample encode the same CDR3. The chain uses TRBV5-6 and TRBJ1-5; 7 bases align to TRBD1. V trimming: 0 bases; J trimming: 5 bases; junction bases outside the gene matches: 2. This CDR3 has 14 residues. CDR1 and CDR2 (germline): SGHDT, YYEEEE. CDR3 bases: TGTGCCAGCAGCTTGGCAGGGGGAGATCAGCCCCAGCATTTT. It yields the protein CASSLAGGDQPQHF.

The CDR3 sequence is CASYRNAAGVETQYF. The CDR3 DNA reads TGTGCCAGCTACAGGAACGCTGCTGGAGTCGAGACCCAGTACTTC. The chain joins TRBV27 to TRBJ2-5, with D perhaps matching TRBD1 (5 bases). CDR1 is MNHEY and CDR2 is SMNVEV in the germline V gene (reference sequence). V lost 8 bases to trimming and J lost 5 bases, with 21 bases between them. The CDR3 sequence is 15 residues long.

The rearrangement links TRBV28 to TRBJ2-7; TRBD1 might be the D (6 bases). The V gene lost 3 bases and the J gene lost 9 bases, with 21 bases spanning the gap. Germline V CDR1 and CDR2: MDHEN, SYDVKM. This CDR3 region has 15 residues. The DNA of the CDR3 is TGTGCCAGCAGTTTTCGAATAGTCAGGGGATGGGGGCAGTACTTC. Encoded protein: CASSFRIVRGWGQYF.

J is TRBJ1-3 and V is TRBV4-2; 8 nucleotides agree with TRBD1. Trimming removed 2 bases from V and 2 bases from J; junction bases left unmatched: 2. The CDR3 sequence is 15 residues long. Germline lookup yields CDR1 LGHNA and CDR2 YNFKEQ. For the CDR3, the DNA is TGTGCCAGCAGCCAATCGACAGGGGCTGGAAACACCATATATTTT. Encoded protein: CASSQSTGAGNTIYF.